This paragraph covers one TCR beta chain sequence. Antigen unknown. Via 5' RACE with UMI labels, TRB cDNA libraries were prepared. Reanalyzing the 5' RACE reads, TCRdb keeps one entry per CDR3 protein, without DNA. The data show 110,000 or so distinct CDR3 sequences, and the top ten clones hold just over 0.35%. This CDR3 contains 14 residues. Germline CDR1 and CDR2: SGHRS and YFSETQ. The entry originates in a study of CXCR3-negative and CXCR3-positive naive CD8 T cells. Study conclusions and caveats: In CXCR3-positive naive cells, the TRB CDR3s were more hydrophobic than in CXCR3-negative naive cells. TRBV-TRBJ usage was alike in naive CXCR3-negative and CXCR3-positive cells but differed in memory cells.

The sequencing sample was made of naive CXCR3+ CD8+ T cells from blood. Specified subset: CD45RO-CCR7+CD27+CD95- naive CD8+ T cells expressing CXCR3 (TNR3+). The clonotype comes from a human donor in good health. Some clones in this sample may be carry-over from other donors' samples. This chain joins TRBV5-1 and TRBJ1-2. The CDR3 reads CASSLVEPNYGYTF.